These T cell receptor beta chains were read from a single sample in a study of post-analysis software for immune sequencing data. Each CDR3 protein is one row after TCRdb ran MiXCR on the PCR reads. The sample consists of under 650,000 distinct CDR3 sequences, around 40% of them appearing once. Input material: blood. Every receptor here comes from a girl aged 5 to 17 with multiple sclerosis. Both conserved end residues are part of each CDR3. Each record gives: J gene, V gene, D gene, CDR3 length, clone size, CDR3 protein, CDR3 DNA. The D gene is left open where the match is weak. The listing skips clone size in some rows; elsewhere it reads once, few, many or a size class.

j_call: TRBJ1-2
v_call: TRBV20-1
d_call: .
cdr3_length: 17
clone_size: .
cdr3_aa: CSVRDWSGLNRDYGYTF
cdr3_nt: TGCAGTGTTAGAGATTGGAGTGGACTGAACAGAGACTATGGCTACACCTTC

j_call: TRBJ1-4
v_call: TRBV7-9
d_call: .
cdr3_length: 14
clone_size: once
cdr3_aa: CASSFSADGEKLFF
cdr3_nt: TGTGCCAGCAGCTTCTCGGCCGACGGTGAAAAACTGTTTTTT

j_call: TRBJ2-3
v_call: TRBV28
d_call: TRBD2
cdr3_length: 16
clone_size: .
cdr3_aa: CASSSPSGKGTDTQYF
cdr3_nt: TGTGCCAGCAGTTCTCCTAGCGGGAAAGGGACAGATACGCAGTATTTT

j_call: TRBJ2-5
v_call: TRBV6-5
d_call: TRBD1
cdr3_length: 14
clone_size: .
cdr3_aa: CASSWVQGQETQYF
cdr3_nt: TGTGCCAGCAGTTGGGTACAGGGGCAAGAGACCCAGTACTTC

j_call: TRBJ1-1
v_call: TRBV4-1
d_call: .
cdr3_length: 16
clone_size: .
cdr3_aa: CASSHPNTGTNTEAFF
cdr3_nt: TGCGCCAGCAGCCACCCCAATACAGGGACGAACACTGAAGCTTTCTTT

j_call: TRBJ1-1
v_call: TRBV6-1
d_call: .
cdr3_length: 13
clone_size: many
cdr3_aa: CASSDRENTEAFF
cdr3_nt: TGTGCCAGCAGTGACAGGGAGAACACTGAAGCTTTCTTT

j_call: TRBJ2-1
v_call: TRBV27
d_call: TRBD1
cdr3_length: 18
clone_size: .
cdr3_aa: CASSLLRPQGVKSNEQFF
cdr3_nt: TGTGCCAGCAGTCTCCTGAGGCCACAGGGGGTAAAATCGAATGAGCAGTTCTTC

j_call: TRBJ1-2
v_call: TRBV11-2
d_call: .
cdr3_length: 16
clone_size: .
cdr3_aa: CASSFNRGPTNYGYTF
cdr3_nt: TGTGCCAGCAGCTTCAATAGGGGACCGACCAACTATGGCTACACCTTC

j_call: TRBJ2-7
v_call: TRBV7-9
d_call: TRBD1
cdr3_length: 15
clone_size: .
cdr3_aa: CASSLVRTGDYEQYF
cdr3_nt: TGTGCCAGCAGCTTAGTCAGAACAGGGGACTACGAGCAGTACTTC

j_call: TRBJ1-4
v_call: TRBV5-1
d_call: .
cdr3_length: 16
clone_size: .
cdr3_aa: CASSQSTGRGNEKLFF
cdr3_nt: TGCGCCAGCAGCCAGAGCACGGGCAGGGGAAATGAAAAACTGTTTTTT

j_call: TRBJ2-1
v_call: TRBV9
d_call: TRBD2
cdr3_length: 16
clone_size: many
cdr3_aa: CASSVGSRLAGNEQFF
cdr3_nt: TGTGCCAGCAGCGTAGGGTCGAGACTAGCGGGAAATGAGCAGTTCTTC

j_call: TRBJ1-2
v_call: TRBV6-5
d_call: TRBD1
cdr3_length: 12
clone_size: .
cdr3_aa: CASRRTGSGYTF
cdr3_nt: TGTGCCAGCAGGCGGACAGGGAGTGGCTACACCTTC

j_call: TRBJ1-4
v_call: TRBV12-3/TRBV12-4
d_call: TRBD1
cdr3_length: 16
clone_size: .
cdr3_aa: CASSRQGGSAGEKLFF
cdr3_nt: TGTGCCAGCAGCAGACAGGGGGGATCCGCGGGTGAAAAACTGTTTTTT

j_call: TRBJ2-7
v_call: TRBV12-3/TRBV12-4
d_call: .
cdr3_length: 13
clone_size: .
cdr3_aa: CASGLGDSYEQYF
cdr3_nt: TGTGCCAGCGGTTTAGGCGACTCCTACGAGCAGTACTTC

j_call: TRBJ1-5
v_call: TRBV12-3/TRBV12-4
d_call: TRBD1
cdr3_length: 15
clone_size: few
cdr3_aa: CASSTQGASNQPQHF
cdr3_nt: TGTGCCAGCAGCACCCAGGGGGCAAGCAATCAGCCCCAGCATTTT

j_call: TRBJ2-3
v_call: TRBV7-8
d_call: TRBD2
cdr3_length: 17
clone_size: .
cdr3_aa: CASSPGTSGGQGDTQYF
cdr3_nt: TGTGCCAGCAGTCCCGGGACTAGCGGGGGCCAAGGGGATACGCAGTATTTT

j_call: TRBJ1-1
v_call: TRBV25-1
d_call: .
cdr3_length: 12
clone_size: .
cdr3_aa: CASSEQGRKAFF
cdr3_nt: TGTGCCAGCAGTGAACAGGGGAGGAAAGCTTTCTTT

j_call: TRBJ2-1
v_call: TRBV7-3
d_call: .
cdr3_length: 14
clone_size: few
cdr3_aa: CASSLNYGTNEQFF
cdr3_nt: TGTGCCAGCAGCTTAAACTACGGAACTAATGAGCAGTTCTTC

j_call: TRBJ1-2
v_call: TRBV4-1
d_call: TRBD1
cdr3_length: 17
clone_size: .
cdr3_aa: CASSQSQRTGGNYGYTF
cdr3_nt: TGCGCCAGCAGCCAATCCCAGAGGACAGGGGGGAACTATGGCTACACCTTC

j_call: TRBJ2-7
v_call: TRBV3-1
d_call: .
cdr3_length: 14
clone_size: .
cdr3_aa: CASSPSDASREQYF
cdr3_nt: TGTGCCAGCAGCCCTTCGGACGCGTCTCGCGAGCAGTACTTC

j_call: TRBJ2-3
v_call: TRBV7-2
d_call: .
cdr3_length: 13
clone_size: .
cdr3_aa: CASSLAVADTQYF
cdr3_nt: TGTGCCAGCAGCTTAGCGGTAGCAGATACGCAGTATTTT

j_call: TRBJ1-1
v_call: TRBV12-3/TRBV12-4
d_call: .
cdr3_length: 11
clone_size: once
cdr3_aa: CASSIIPQAFF
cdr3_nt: TGTGCCAGCAGTATTATCCCCCAAGCTTTCTTT

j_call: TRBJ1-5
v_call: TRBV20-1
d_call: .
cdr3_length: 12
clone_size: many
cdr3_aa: CSARGSNQPQHF
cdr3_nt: TGCAGTGCTAGAGGGAGCAATCAGCCCCAGCATTTT

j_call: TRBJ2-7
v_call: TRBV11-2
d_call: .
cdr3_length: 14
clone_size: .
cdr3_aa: CASSPDYAAYEQYF
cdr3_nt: TGTGCCAGCAGTCCCGACTACGCAGCCTACGAGCAGTACTTC

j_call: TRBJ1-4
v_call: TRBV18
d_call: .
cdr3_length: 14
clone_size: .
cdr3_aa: CASSPTGYDEKLFF
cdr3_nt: TGTGCCAGCTCACCGACAGGATACGATGAAAAACTGTTTTTT

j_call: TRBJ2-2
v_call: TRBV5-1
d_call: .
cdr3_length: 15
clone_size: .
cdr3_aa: CASSTAGGNTGELFF
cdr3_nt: TGCGCCAGCAGCACAGCGGGCGGGAACACCGGGGAGCTGTTTTTT

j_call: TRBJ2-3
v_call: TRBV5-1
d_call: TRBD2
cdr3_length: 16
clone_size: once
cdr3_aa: CASSPGTSGGPSPQYF
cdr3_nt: TGCGCCAGCAGCCCGGGGACTAGCGGGGGCCCTAGTCCGCAGTATTTT

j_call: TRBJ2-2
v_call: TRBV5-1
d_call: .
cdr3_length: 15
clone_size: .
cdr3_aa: CASSLVQGATGELFF
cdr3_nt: TGCGCCAGCAGCTTGGTCCAGGGAGCCACCGGGGAGCTGTTTTTT

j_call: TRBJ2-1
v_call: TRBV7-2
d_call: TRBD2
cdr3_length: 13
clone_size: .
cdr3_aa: CARSSGRASEQFF
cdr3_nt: TGTGCCAGGTCCAGCGGGAGGGCGAGTGAGCAGTTCTTC

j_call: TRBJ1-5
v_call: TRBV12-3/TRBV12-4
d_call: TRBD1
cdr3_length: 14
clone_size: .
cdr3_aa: CASSGTARNQPQHF
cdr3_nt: TGTGCCAGCAGCGGGACAGCCCGCAATCAGCCCCAGCATTTT

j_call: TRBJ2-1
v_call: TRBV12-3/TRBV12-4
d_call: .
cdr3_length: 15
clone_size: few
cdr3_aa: CASSPRGGGVTEQFF
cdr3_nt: TGTGCCAGCAGTCCCCGAGGGGGGGGAGTGACTGAGCAGTTCTTC

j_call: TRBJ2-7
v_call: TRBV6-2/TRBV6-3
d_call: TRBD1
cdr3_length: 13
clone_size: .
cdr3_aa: CASSSTGASFGYF
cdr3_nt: TGTGCCAGCAGTTCGACAGGGGCCAGCTTCGGGTACTTC

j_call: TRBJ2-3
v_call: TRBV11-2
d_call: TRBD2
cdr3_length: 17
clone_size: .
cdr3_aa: CASSLVGLAGGSDTQYF
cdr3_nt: TGTGCCAGCAGCTTAGTGGGACTAGCGGGAGGATCAGATACGCAGTATTTT

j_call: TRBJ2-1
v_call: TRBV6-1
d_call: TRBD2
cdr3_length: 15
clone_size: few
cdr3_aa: CASSPRAGSGNEQFF
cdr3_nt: TGTGCCAGCAGTCCCAGAGCGGGGTCAGGGAATGAGCAGTTCTTC

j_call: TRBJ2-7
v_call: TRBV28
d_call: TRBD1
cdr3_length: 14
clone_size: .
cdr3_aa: CASIPGTGPYEQYF
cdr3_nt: TGTGCCAGCATCCCAGGGACAGGACCCTACGAGCAGTACTTC

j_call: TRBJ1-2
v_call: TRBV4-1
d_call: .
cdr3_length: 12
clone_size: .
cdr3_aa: CASSQDMRGYTF
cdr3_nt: TGCGCCAGCAGCCAAGATATGAGGGGCTACACCTTC

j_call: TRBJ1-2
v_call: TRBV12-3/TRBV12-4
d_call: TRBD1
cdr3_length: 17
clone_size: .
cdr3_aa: CASSNYWDRAISYGYTF
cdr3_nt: TGTGCCAGCAGTAACTACTGGGACAGGGCAATAAGCTATGGCTACACCTTC

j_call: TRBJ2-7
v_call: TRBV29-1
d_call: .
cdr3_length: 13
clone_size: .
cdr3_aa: CSVPLDGSYEQYF
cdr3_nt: TGCAGCGTTCCCTTAGACGGATCCTACGAGCAGTACTTC

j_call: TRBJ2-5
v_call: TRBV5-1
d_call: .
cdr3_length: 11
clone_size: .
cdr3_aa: CASGGQETQYF
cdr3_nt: TGCGCCAGCGGGGGGCAAGAGACCCAGTACTTC

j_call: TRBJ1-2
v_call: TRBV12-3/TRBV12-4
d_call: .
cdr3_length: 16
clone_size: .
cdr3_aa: CASSLGRRASNYGYTF
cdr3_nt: TGTGCCAGCAGTTTAGGAAGGAGAGCATCTAACTATGGCTACACCTTC

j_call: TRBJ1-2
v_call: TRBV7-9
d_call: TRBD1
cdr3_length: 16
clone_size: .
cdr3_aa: CASSLVGRDRVFGYTF
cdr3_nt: TGTGCCAGCAGCTTAGTGGGACGGGACAGGGTGTTTGGCTACACCTTC

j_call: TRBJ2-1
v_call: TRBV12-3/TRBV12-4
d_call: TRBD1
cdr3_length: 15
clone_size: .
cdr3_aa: CASSFGQGRYNEQFF
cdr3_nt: TGTGCCAGCAGTTTCGGACAGGGACGCTACAATGAGCAGTTCTTC

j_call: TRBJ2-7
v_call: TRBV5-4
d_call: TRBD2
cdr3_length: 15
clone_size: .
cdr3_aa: CASSLKLAGVGEQYF
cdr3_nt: TGCGCCAGCAGCTTGAAACTAGCGGGAGTGGGCGAGCAGTACTTC

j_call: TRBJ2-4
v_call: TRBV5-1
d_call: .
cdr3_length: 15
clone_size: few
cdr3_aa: CASSQLQGSKNIQYF
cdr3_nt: TGCGCCAGCAGCCAACTACAGGGTAGCAAAAACATTCAGTACTTC

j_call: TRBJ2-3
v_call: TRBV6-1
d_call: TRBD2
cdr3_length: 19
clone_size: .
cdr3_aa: CASSLQSFLAGGRTDTQYF
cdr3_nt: TGTGCCAGCAGTCTGCAGAGTTTTCTAGCGGGAGGCCGCACAGATACGCAGTATTTT

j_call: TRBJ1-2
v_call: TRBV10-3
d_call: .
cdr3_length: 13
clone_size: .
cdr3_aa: CAISGIDDYGYTF
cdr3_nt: TGTGCCATCAGCGGGATCGACGACTATGGCTACACCTTC

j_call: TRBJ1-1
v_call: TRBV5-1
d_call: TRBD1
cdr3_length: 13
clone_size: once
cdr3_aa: CASSLAGQSEAFF
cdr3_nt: TGCGCCAGCAGCTTGGCGGGACAGTCTGAAGCTTTCTTT

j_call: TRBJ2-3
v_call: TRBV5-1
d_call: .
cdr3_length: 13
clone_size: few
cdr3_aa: CASSPEAADTQYF
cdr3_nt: TGCGCCAGCAGCCCCGAGGCTGCGGATACGCAGTATTTT

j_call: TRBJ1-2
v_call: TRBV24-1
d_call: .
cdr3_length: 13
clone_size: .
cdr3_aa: CATSARAYYGYTF
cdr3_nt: TGTGCCACCAGTGCTAGGGCGTACTATGGCTACACCTTC

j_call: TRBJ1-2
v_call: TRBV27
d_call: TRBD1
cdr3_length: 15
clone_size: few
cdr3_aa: CASSLRTGGVGGYTF
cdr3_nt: TGTGCCAGCAGTTTACGGACAGGGGGCGTTGGTGGCTACACCTTC